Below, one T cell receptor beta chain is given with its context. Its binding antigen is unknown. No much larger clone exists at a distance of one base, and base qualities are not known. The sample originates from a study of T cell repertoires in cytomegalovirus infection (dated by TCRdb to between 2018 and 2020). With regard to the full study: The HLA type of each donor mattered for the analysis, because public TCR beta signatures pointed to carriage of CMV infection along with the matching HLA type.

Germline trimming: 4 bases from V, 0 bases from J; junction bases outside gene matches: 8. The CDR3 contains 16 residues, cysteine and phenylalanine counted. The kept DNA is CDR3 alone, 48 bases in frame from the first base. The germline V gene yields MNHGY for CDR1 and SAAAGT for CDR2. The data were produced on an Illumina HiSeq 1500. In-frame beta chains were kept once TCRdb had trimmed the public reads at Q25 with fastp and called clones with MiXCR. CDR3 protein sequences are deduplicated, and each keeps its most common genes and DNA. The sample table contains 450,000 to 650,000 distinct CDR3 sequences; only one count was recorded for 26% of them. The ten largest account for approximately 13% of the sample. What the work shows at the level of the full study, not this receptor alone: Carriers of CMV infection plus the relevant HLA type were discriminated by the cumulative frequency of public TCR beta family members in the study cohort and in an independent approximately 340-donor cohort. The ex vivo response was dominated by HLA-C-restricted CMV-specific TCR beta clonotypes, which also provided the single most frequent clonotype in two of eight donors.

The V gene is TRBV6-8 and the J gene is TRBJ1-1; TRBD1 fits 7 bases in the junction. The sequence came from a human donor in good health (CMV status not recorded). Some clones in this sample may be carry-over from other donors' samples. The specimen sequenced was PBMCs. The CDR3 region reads CASSSPPGQLNTEAFF. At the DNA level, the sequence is TGTGCCAGCAGTTCCCCCCCGGGACAGCTGAACACTGAAGCTTTCTTT.